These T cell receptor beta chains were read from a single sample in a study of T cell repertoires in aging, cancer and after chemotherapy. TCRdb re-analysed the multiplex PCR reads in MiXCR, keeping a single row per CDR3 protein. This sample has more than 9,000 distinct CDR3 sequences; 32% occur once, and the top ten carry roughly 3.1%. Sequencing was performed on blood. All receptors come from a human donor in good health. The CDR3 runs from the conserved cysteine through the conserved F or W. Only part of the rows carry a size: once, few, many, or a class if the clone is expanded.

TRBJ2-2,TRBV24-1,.,CATSDSAGGSHPRELFF
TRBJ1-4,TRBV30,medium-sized,CAWTSGLIEKLFF
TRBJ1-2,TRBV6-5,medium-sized,CASSYDGARRAYGYTF
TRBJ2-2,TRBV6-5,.,CASSPGREGGTGELFF
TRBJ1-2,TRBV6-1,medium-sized,CASSEDRATGYTF
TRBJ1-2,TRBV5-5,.,CASSLGTNYGYTF
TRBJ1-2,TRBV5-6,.,CASSPAGGGVNYGYTF
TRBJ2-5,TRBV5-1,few,CASSLGADRETQYF
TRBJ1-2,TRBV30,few,CAWTRLNYGYTF
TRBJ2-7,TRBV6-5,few,CASSYSSRGPYEQYF
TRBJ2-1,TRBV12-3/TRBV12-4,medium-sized,CASRTSESYNEQFF
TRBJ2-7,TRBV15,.,CATSRGGTYEQYF
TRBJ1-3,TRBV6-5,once,CASADANGPGNTIYF
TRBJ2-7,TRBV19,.,CASRSPRDQPGEQYF
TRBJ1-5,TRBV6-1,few,CASSGGQGRDQPQHF
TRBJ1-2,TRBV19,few,CASSPRDRAFYGYTF
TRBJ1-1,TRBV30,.,CAWSVGEGGAAFF
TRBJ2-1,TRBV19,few,CASSIRQGYEQFF
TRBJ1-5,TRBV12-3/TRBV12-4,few,CASRLDGTVNQPQHF
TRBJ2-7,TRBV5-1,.,CASSLAGLAGEGEQYF
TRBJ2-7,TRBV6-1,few,CASGGEREGRNEQYF